This TCR beta chain is drawn from a study of shared clonotypes between healthy human individuals. For the study at large: Samples came from a couple of female and a few male donors aged 18 to 49. General observations from the study: The four-donor shared clonotypes exceeded non-shared clonotypes in generation probability, with non-shared ones scoring lower. Sampling included only blood; tissue repertoires likely differ. Researchers found naive subsets generally carried larger estimated richness than memory subsets.

On this clone: Its target is not known.

TCRdb keeps only in-frame clones here, not all; method: immunoSEQ multiplex PCR. This table has approximately 810,000 clones, over 90% appearing once. V was shortened by 5 bases and J by 2 bases, with 10 bases between the two germline ends. The CDR3 length is 13 residues. Germline assignment: CDR1 SEHNR and CDR2 FQNEAQ (reference sequence). CD8 cells classed as naive were CD45RO-negative and positively selected for CCR7, excluding terminally differentiated effector memory CD45RA+ cells. Sequenced: naive CD8+ T cells sorted from blood. The receptor was derived from a man aged 30 to 39 in good health. The rearrangement uses TRBV7-9 and TRBJ2-7, with a tentative D call TRBD1 (5 bases). CDR3 sequence: CASSADTTYEQYF. The DNA of the CDR3 is TGTGCCAGCAGCGCGGACACGACCTACGAGCAGTACTTC.